The sequence of this TCR beta chain was determined in a study of T cell changes during pregnancy in multiple sclerosis. Generated by immunoSEQ multiplex PCR, the TCRdb table keeps only in-frame clones and is missing some. This sample yields about 34,000 clones, of which 75% to 95% are seen a single time; around an eighth belongs to the top ten. The V gene's germline CDR1 is MRHNA and CDR2 SNTAGT. V was pared by 5 bases and J by 4 bases, with 3 bases of the junction left unmatched. CDR3 length: 15 amino acids. The sample consisted of CD8+ T cells from peripheral blood mononuclear cells, taken in the first trimester of pregnancy. This receptor was obtained from a female donor with multiple sclerosis, enrolled in a pregnancy study. This chain joins TRBV6-4 and TRBJ2-3; 13 positions match TRBD2. The CDR3 is CASSRLAGGPDTQYF. The CDR3 coding sequence is TGTGCCAGCAGTCGACTAGCGGGAGGTCCAGATACGCAGTATTTT.